A selection of T cell receptor beta chains follows, all from one sample in a study of cytomegalovirus exposure and HLA in healthy donors. Sequencing used immunoSEQ multiplex PCR; TCRdb keeps in-frame clones, though not all of them. Recorded for this sample: about 170,000 clones. Input material: PBMCs. All receptors derive from a woman in her sixties or seventies in good health and CMV-seronegative. The CDR3 runs from the conserved cysteine through the conserved F or W. A D gene is named only where the DNA matches it firmly.

v_gene	j_gene	d_gene	CDR3nt	CDR3aa
TRBV5-1	TRBJ2-1	TRBD2	TGCGCCAGCAGCTTTGCCCTGACTAGCGGGGGCAATGAGCAGTTCTTC	CASSFALTSGGNEQFF
TRBV5-1	TRBJ2-7	TRBD1	TGCGCCAGCAGCGCCTGGGACAGGGGCTATTACGAGCAGTACTTC	CASSAWDRGYYEQYF
TRBV18	TRBJ1-5	.	TGTGCCAGCTCACAGCGGGTCCCTGTATCCACCACCGGCAATCAGCCCCAGCATTTT	CASSQRVPVSTTGNQPQHF
TRBV1	TRBJ2-5	.	TGCACCAGCAGCCAAGATATATTTCCAGCGGGAGTTCTCCGGGGCCAAGAGACCCAGTACTTC	CTSSQDIFPAGVLRGQETQYF
TRBV27	TRBJ1-5	TRBD1	TGTGCCAGCAGGATTACAGGGGGTGATCAGCCCCAGCATTTT	CASRITGGDQPQHF
TRBV5-1	TRBJ1-4	.	TGCGCCAGCAGCTTGGGAGGGGGAACTAATGAAAAACTGTTTTTT	CASSLGGGTNEKLFF
TRBV11-3	TRBJ2-1	TRBD2	TGTGCCAGCAGCTCCCCCGGGACTAGCGGGAGGGTGGATGAGCAGTTCTTC	CASSSPGTSGRVDEQFF
TRBV9	TRBJ2-5	.	TGTGCCAGCAGCGTAGAGGCGGGATCAGAGACCCAGTACTTC	CASSVEAGSETQYF
TRBV7-9	TRBJ1-2	.	TGTGCCAGCAGCATCTTCCGACAAGTAGCTAACTATGGCTACACCTTC	CASSIFRQVANYGYTF
TRBV5-4	TRBJ2-7	TRBD1	TGTGCCAGCAGCTTGTGGGGGGGGACAGGGCGGATCTACGAGCAGTACTTC	CASSLWGGTGRIYEQYF
TRBV15	TRBJ2-1	TRBD2	TGTGCCACCAGCAGAGATCCCTCGGGACTAGCGGGAGACTACAATGAGCAGTTCTTC	CATSRDPSGLAGDYNEQFF
TRBV5-1	TRBJ2-1	.	TGCGCCAGCAGCTTAGGGGGAGGGGGGGCTAATGAGCAGTTCTTC	CASSLGGGGANEQFF
TRBV9	TRBJ2-5	TRBD2	TGTGCCAGCAGCCGGGGGGTCCAAGAGACCCAGTACTTC	CASSRGVQETQYF
TRBV10-3	TRBJ1-3	TRBD1	TGTGCCAGCTGGGACAGCGGAAACACCATATATTTT	CASWDSGNTIYF
TRBV7-2	TRBJ1-2	.	TGTGCCAGCAGCATTGGACAGAGTTATGGCTACACCTTC	CASSIGQSYGYTF
TRBV19	TRBJ2-7	.	TGTGCCAGTAGTATAGTCCTAGCGTCAACCTACGAGCAGTACTTC	CASSIVLASTYEQYF
TRBV7-6	TRBJ2-3	TRBD1	TGTGCCAGCAGCTTAGGGGGGACAGCTAATGCAGATACGCAGTATTTT	CASSLGGTANADTQYF
TRBV5-6	TRBJ1-1	TRBD1	TGTGCCAGCAGCTGGGACAGGGGGTACACTGAAGCTTTCTTT	CASSWDRGYTEAFF
TRBV2	TRBJ2-3	.	TGTGCCAGCAGTGAAGGGGGCGTTTATGGCGATTTGGATACGCAGTATTTT	CASSEGGVYGDLDTQYF
TRBV7-3	TRBJ1-3	.	TGTGCCAGTGGACAGTCCTCTGGAAACACCATATATTTT	CASGQSSGNTIYF
TRBV5-6	TRBJ2-2	TRBD1	TGTGCCAGCAGCTCCAGGGGGTCAAGACACCGGGGAGCTGTTTTT	CASSSRGSRHRGAVF
TRBV29-1	TRBJ1-1	.	TGCAGCGTTGAAGATATCGTCAGCAAGGGGGCTGAAGCTTTCTTT	CSVEDIVSKGAEAFF
TRBV19	TRBJ1-5	.	TGTGCCAGTAGTTCGGGAAGGGCTCCTCAGCCCCAGCATTTT	CASSSGRAPQPQHF
TRBV4-1	TRBJ1-6	.	TGCGCCAGCAGCCTCCGGCTATCGGAGTATAATTCACCCCTCCACTTT	CASSLRLSEYNSPLHF
TRBV25-1	TRBJ2-7	.	TGTGCCAGCAGTGATTCCTGGGACTGGGGCGAGCAGTACTTC	CASSDSWDWGEQYF
TRBV25-1	TRBJ1-4	.	TGTGCCAGCAGTGAATATCCAGGACAGGAAAAACTGTTTTTT	CASSEYPGQEKLFF
TRBV11-3	TRBJ1-1	TRBD1	TGTGCCAGCAGCAGACAGGGTGGAGCTGAAGCTTTCTTT	CASSRQGGAEAFF
TRBV6-5	TRBJ2-1	TRBD1	TGTGCCAGCAGTTACCTGAACAGGGGTGTCCGTGAGCAGTTCTTC	CASSYLNRGVREQFF
TRBV29-1	TRBJ2-3	TRBD2	TGCAGCGTTGAGTCTCTAGCGGGAGGCACAGATACGCAGTATTTT	CSVESLAGGTDTQYF
TRBV5-1	TRBJ1-1	.	TGCGCCAGCAGCGCAGGTTGGGCGCGGAACACTGAAGCTTTCTTT	CASSAGWARNTEAFF
TRBV7-7	TRBJ2-5	TRBD1	TGTGCCAGCAGCCCAGGGGGCCCGAAGGTGGAGACCCAGTACTTC	CASSPGGPKVETQYF
TRBV5-1	TRBJ2-5	TRBD1	TGCGCCAGCAGCAAAGGGGACAGTCAAGAGACCCAGTACTTC	CASSKGDSQETQYF
TRBV5-5	TRBJ1-3	.	TGTGCCAGCAGCTTGGAGGGGTCCGGAAACACCATATATTTT	CASSLEGSGNTIYF
TRBV18	TRBJ1-5	.	TGTGCCAGCTCACCAGAGATTCCAACAGGGTCGTCGGGCAATCAGCCCCAGCATTTT	CASSPEIPTGSSGNQPQHF
TRBV30	TRBJ2-5	.	TGTGCCTGGAGTCCTACAGGGAAAGGGCAGTACTTC	CAWSPTGKGQYF
TRBV18	TRBJ2-7	.	TGTGCCAGCTCTGGAGGGACAGAAGGCTACGAGCAGTACTTC	CASSGGTEGYEQYF
TRBV7-9	TRBJ1-1	TRBD1	TGTGCCAGCATTTACGGGACAGGGCGTGCTATGAACACTGAAGCTTTCTTT	CASIYGTGRAMNTEAFF
TRBV7-2	TRBJ1-1	.	TGTGCCAGCAGTTTTAATATCCAAGGGAGGTTGAACACTGAAGCTTTCTTT	CASSFNIQGRLNTEAFF
TRBV19	TRBJ2-7	.	TGTGCCAGTAGTCCACAGAGAGAGTCCTACGAGCAGTACTTC	CASSPQRESYEQYF
TRBV19	TRBJ2-1	TRBD2	TGTGCCAGTAGCAAGCGGGGAACAAACGATGAGCAGTTCTTC	CASSKRGTNDEQFF
TRBV2	TRBJ1-1	.	TGTGCCAGCATTTACGCTGACAGGGAAGCTTTCTTT	CASIYADREAFF
TRBV7-6	TRBJ2-5	.	TGTGCCAGCAGCCACGGGGAGACCCAGTACTTC	CASSHGETQYF
TRBV6-5	TRBJ1-2	TRBD1	TGTGCCAGCAGTTATAGGGACAGGGGCTATGGCTACACCTTC	CASSYRDRGYGYTF
TRBV19	TRBJ1-5	TRBD1	TGTGCCAGTAGCCCGGACAGGGGGCGCCCCTCCAGTTCCCAGCATTTT	CASSPDRGRPSSSQHF
TRBV11-2	TRBJ1-1	.	TGTGCCAGCAGTAGGAGGGAGCTGGCGAACACTGAAGCTTTCTTT	CASSRRELANTEAFF
TRBV25-1	TRBJ2-7	TRBD1	TGTGCCAGCAGAAGACAGGGCAACTACGAGCAGTACTTC	CASRRQGNYEQYF
TRBV5-1	TRBJ2-1	TRBD1	TGCGCCAGCAGCTCCCACCAGGGGGATGTTGAGCAGTTCTTC	CASSSHQGDVEQFF
TRBV6-5	TRBJ1-6	TRBD1	TGTGCCAGCAGTTACTCGGACGGGACAGGGGGGTCACCCCTCCACTTT	CASSYSDGTGGSPLHF